This T cell receptor (beta chain) was sequenced in a study of cytomegalovirus exposure and HLA in healthy donors. The overall study: Unique TCR beta sequences numbering fewer than 130 million came from roughly 180 million T cells in an earlier analysis. Notes on the study in general: The listing of about 150 TCR beta chains classed them as cytomegalovirus-associated.

As regards this clone: Its antigen is not known.

V shed 6 bases and J 0 bases; nucleotides not matched to a gene: 3. Germline V gene data show CDR1 as LNHDA and CDR2 as SQIVND (reference sequence). This CDR3 comprises 14 residues. Use of 60 Vbeta and 13 Jbeta primers characterized the PCR. The data were produced by immunoSEQ multiplex PCR, yet TCRdb's version contains in-frame clones alone and is incomplete. This sample carries about 110,000 clones, about 80% of them seen once, and the ten largest clones take 7.7%. Healthy bone marrow donors made up the donor group. This TCR was sampled from a woman aged 45-60 years in good health and CMV-seropositive. This chain links TRBV19 with TRBJ1-1, with 8 bases lining up with TRBD1. The sequencing input was PBMCs. CDR3 coding DNA: TGTGCCAGTAGGTGGGACAGGATGAACACTGAAGCTTTCTTT. It yields the protein CASRWDRMNTEAFF. Supplemented by reference TRBV19 and TRBJ1-1, the full variable domain reads DGGITQSPKYLFRKEGQNVTLSCEQNLNHDAMYWYRQDPGQGLRLIYYSQIVNDFQKGDIAEGYSVSREKKESFPLTVTSAQKNPTAFYLCASRWDRMNTEAFFGQGTRLTVV.